These 23 T cell receptor beta chains share one sample of origin, sequenced in a study of T cell responses to AZD1222 COVID-19 vaccine. Produced via immunoSEQ multiplex PCR; TCRdb's table is partial and in-frame only. The table counts over 130,000 clones; roughly 2% lies in the top ten. The sequenced material came from peripheral blood. The source of these receptors is an adult in good health.

The rearrangement links TRBV11-1 to TRBJ2-2, with no clear D. This CDR3 has 15 residues. The V gene lost 0 bases and the J gene lost 4 bases, with 9 bases spanning the gap. Germline CDR1 is SGHAT and CDR2 is FQDESV (reference sequence). As DNA, the CDR3 is TGTGCCAGCAGCTTAGCGCGATCCGCCACCGGGGAGCTGTTTTTT. This gives the protein CASSLARSATGELFF.

For the CDR3, the DNA is TGCGCCAGCAACGTGGGGACTGAAGCTTTCTTT. It codes for CASNVGTEAFF. The chain recombines TRBV5-1 with TRBJ1-1; no firm D call. V was pared by 6 bases and J by 5 bases, with 8 bases between. This CDR3 region has 11 residues. The germline CDR1 and CDR2 sequences are SGHRS and YFSETQ.

The rearrangement uses TRBV6-5 and TRBJ2-3, with D uncertain. Germline-derived CDR1 and CDR2 are MNHEY and SVGAGI. CDR3 size: 13 residues. Trimming took 6 bases from V and 4 from J, leaving 11 bases between them. In nucleotides, the CDR3 is TGTGCCAGCAGGGCACTGTGGGCAGATACGCAGTATTTT. Protein sequence: CASRALWADTQYF.

The chain recombines TRBV5-1 with TRBJ2-7, with 8 bases that match TRBD1. Per the germline V gene, CDR1 is SGHRS and CDR2 is YFSETQ. The length of the CDR3 is 18 residues. Trimming cost V 0 bases and J 0 bases; bases outside gene matches: 11. The CDR3 DNA sequence: TGCGCCAGCAGCTTGGAGGGCAGGGGGCTCTTGAGCTCCTACGAGCAGTACTTC. This codes for CASSLEGRGLLSSYEQYF.

The chain combines TRBV15 with TRBJ2-7; D unclear. From germline, CDR1 is LNHNV and CDR2 YYDKDF (reference sequence). V lost 5 bases and J lost 9, with 17 bases in between. The CDR3 extends over 13 amino acids. The CDR3 sequence is CATSPSTLLGQYF. The DNA for the CDR3 is TGTGCCACCAGCCCCAGTACACTACTTGGGCAGTACTTC.

The rearrangement uses TRBV5-1 and TRBJ1-2, with D unclear. Germline assignment: CDR1 SGHRS and CDR2 YFSETQ. Deletions cut 7 bases from V and 8 bases from J, with 15 bases between. The CDR3 extends over 12 amino acids. CDR3: CASPEPTGGYTF. In DNA form, the CDR3 reads TGCGCCAGCCCAGAGCCGACCGGAGGCTACACCTTC.

The rearrangement joins TRBV19 to TRBJ1-6, with 7 bases that match TRBD1. Per germline, CDR1 LNHDA and CDR2 SQIVND (reference sequence). The CDR3 spans 19 residues. J lost 1 base, V lost 5 bases, and 14 bases had no gene match. The CDR3 spells CASSPRRGGTASYNSPLHF. CDR3 in DNA: TGTGCCAGTAGTCCCCGCAGAGGGGGCACTGCTTCCTATAATTCACCCCTCCACTTT. Full variable domain (rest looked up from reference TRBV19 and TRBJ1-6): DGGITQSPKYLFRKEGQNVTLSCEQNLNHDAMYWYRQDPGQGLRLIYYSQIVNDFQKGDIAEGYSVSREKKESFPLTVTSAQKNPTAFYLCASSPRRGGTASYNSPLHFGNGTRLTVT.

The chain is built from TRBV6-2 or TRBV6-3 and TRBJ2-7; 7 nucleotides agree with TRBD2. CDR1 and CDR2 (germline): MNHEY, SVGEGT. The CDR3 is 16 residues long. V lost 4 bases to trimming and J lost 2 bases; unmatched junction nucleotides: 11. As DNA, the CDR3 is TGTGCCAGCAGTTCTCACCCTCCGGGGGGAACCTACGAGCAGTACTTC. It yields the protein CASSSHPPGGTYEQYF.

V is TRBV6-1 and J is TRBJ2-3; TRBD1 aligns across 7 bases. The V gene end was trimmed by 0 bases and the J gene end by 3 bases; junction bases not matched to a gene: 3. The CDR3 runs 15 residues. Germline V gene lookup returns CDR1 MNHNS and CDR2 SASEGT. In DNA form, the CDR3 reads TGTGCCAGCAGTGAAGCAGGGACAGAAACAGATACGCAGTATTTT. Residues: CASSEAGTETDTQYF.

The chain employs TRBV5-4 and TRBJ2-3; the D gene could be TRBD1 or TRBD2 (5 bases each). The germline V gene has CDR1 SGHNT and CDR2 YYREEE (reference sequence). V was clipped by 4 bases and J by 0 bases, with 18 bases between them. CDR3 length: 17 amino acids. CDR3 bases: TGTGCCAGCAGCCCCCCGGGACGGAGACTTAGCACAGATACGCAGTATTTT. As protein: CASSPPGRRLSTDTQYF.

This chain joins TRBV7-9 and TRBJ1-2; D unclear. V lost 2 bases and J 6 bases, leaving 16 bases between the germline ends. The germline V gene encodes CDR1 SEHNR and CDR2 FQNEAQ (reference sequence). This CDR3 has 15 residues. CDR3 residues: CASSLLLEEFNGYTF. The DNA of the CDR3 is TGTGCCAGCAGCTTATTACTGGAGGAATTCAATGGCTACACCTTC.

The CDR3 loop reads CASSFQETYGYTF. The CDR3, as DNA: TGTGCCAGCAGCTTCCAGGAGACTTATGGCTACACCTTC. This rearrangement joins TRBV11-2 to TRBJ1-2; D is uncertain. Germline CDR1 reads SGHAT; CDR2 reads FQNNGV. The V end was cut by 3 bases, the J end by 5 bases, with 10 bases between. The CDR3 consists of 13 residues.

This chain connects TRBV6-6 to TRBJ1-5, with D uncertain. This CDR3 comprises 16 residues. CDR1 is MNHNY, CDR2 SVGAGI, per germline (reference sequence). V lost 6 bases to trimming and J lost 1 base, with 16 bases between them. CDR3: CASRPLKGGSNQPQHF. The DNA for the CDR3 is TGTGCCAGCAGGCCCCTTAAGGGCGGGAGCAATCAGCCCCAGCATTTT.

The CDR3 DNA sequence: TGTGCCAGCAGCTTAGCGACAGGGGGATTGGGCTACACCTTC. It yields the protein CASSLATGGLGYTF. The chain employs TRBV7-9 and TRBJ1-2, with 9 bases aligning to TRBD1. With 0 bases clipped from V and 8 bases from J, the junction kept 4 bases outside the gene matches. The CDR3 is 14 amino acids. Germline loops: CDR1 SEHNR, CDR2 FQNEAQ (reference sequence).

The chain has TRBV11-2 and TRBJ2-1, with 9 bases that match TRBD1. The V segment lost 4 bases and the J segment 5 bases; nucleotides outside the gene matches: 9. This CDR3 region has 16 residues. The V gene's germline CDR1 is SGHAT and CDR2 FQNNGV. This CDR3 is CASSSRGTGPNNEQFF. Here the CDR3 DNA reads TGTGCCAGCAGCTCCCGGGGGACAGGGCCTAACAATGAGCAGTTCTTC.

V is TRBV7-9 and J is TRBJ2-6, with D perhaps being TRBD1 or TRBD2 (7 bases each). This CDR3 has 18 residues. CDR1 and CDR2 from the germline V gene are SEHNR and FQNEAQ (reference sequence). Trimming took off 2 bases at V and 2 bases at J, with 16 bases between the two ends. The CDR3: CASSLPQGGGPGANVLTF. Here the CDR3 DNA reads TGTGCCAGCAGCTTACCGCAGGGGGGGGGCCCTGGGGCCAACGTCCTGACTTTC. The full variable domain, in which reference TRBV7-9 and TRBJ2-6 provide the parts outside the CDR3, is DTGVSQNPRHKITKRGQNVTFRCDPISEHNRLYWYRQTLGQGPEFLTYFQNEAQLEKSRLLSDRFSAERPKGSFSTLEIQRTEQGDSAMYLCASSLPQGGGPGANVLTFGAGSRLTVL.

The J gene is TRBJ1-3, the V gene TRBV2; possible D gene TRBD1, 5 bases. This CDR3 has 15 residues. Germline-derived CDR1 and CDR2 are SNHLY and FYNNEI. V lost 6 bases and J 0 bases, leaving 12 bases between the germline ends. CDR3 region: CASRRDQFSGNTIYF. The CDR3 bases are TGTGCCAGCAGGAGGGACCAGTTCTCTGGAAACACCATATATTTT. The entire variable domain, with the rest obtained from reference TRBV2 and TRBJ1-3, is as follows: EPEVTQTPSHQVTQMGQEVILRCVPISNHLYFYWYRQILGQKVEFLVSFYNNEISEKSEIFDDQFSVERPDGSNFTLKIRSTKLEDSAMYFCASRRDQFSGNTIYFGEGSWLTVV.

V usage is TRBV12-3 or TRBV12-4 and J usage is TRBJ2-5, with D perhaps TRBD2 (6 bases). The CDR3 totals 13 residues. Between the trimmed V and J ends, which lost 4 bases and 0 bases, there was a span of 6 bases. This CDR3 reads CASSWTNQETQYF. In DNA form, the CDR3 reads TGTGCCAGCAGTTGGACTAACCAAGAGACCCAGTACTTC.

The chain employs TRBV6-5 and TRBJ1-4, with D possibly matching TRBD1 (6 bases). In germline, CDR1 is MNHEY, CDR2 SVGAGI. The V and J ends lost 10 bases and 7 bases respectively, with 16 bases between them. The CDR3 is made up of 13 amino acids. CDR3 protein: CATIWGGGEKLFF. Here the CDR3 DNA reads TGTGCCACTATTTGGGGGGGCGGTGAAAAACTGTTTTTT.

V is TRBV30 and J is TRBJ2-2, with D hard to call. V gave up 0 bases and J gave up 6 bases, with 8 bases separating them. This CDR3 contains 13 residues. Looked up from germline, CDR1 is GTSNPN and CDR2 is SVGIG (reference sequence). The CDR3 sequence: CAWSVLNSGELFF. CDR3 bases: TGTGCCTGGAGTGTCCTCAATTCCGGGGAGCTGTTTTTT.

This chain uses TRBV4-3 with TRBJ1-5; D remains ambiguous. The V gene lost 0 bases and the J gene lost 6 bases, with 6 bases spanning the gap. Germline V gives CDR1 LGHNA, CDR2 YSLEER. The CDR3 has 13 residues. CDR3 coding DNA: TGCGCCAGCAGCCAAGAGGAAGGTCAGCCCCAGCATTTT. It is translated as CASSQEEGQPQHF.

DNA of the CDR3: TGCGCCAGCAGCCCCCGTTCTCAGAGGAACACTGAAGCTTTCTTT. It yields the protein CASSPRSQRNTEAFF. The J gene is TRBJ1-1, the V gene TRBV4-3; D is unresolved. Trimming cost V 4 bases and J 1 base, with 13 bases left between them. Germline V gene lookup returns CDR1 LGHNA and CDR2 YSLEER. This CDR3 region has 15 residues.

A remark on this clone: The same CDR3 can be traced to other DNA sequences in this sample. The rearrangement joins TRBV4-2 to TRBJ2-1, with TRBD2 matching over 11 bases. Trimming took 1 base from V and 8 from J; bases not matched to a gene: 4. The CDR3 totals 15 residues. CDR1 and CDR2 (germline): LGHNA, YNFKEQ. This CDR3 reads CASSQVSGGADEQFF. CDR3 sequence (DNA): TGTGCCAGCAGCCAAGTTAGCGGGGGGGCAGATGAGCAGTTCTTC.